This TCR beta chain derives from a study of OX40 agonist ivuxolimab in advanced cancers. The overall study: Subjects had a mean age of 60 years, with a range of about 23 to 79; just over 80% were male. Whole-study findings and limits: At 0.1 to 3.0 mg/kg and by week 6, clonal expansion occurred in CD4+ and CD8+ blood T cells. Among T cells, CD8+ cells averaged more expanded clones than CD4+ cells. The 0.1-3.0 mg/kg partial responders had among the lowest clonal expansion.

As concerns this clone: The antigen is not known.

Data came from immunoSEQ multiplex PCR; TCRdb stores just in-frame clones and leaves some out. The sample includes 20,000 to 25,000 clones, around 84% of them seen just once. This CDR3 has 18 amino acids. Losses at the gene ends were 5 bases for V and 2 bases for J; bases not matched to a gene: 12. Germline V gene sequence: CDR1 SQVTM, CDR2 ANQGSEA. The sequenced sample was CD4+ or CD8+ T cells sorted from blood, obtained in a trial of the OX40 agonist ivuxolimab. The chain carries TRBV29-1 and TRBJ2-3; 14 nucleotides line up with TRBD2. The source of this sequence is an adult with an advanced solid tumor such as melanoma, head and neck, liver or kidney cancer. The CDR3 protein is CSVLGLAGALKFTDTQYF. The CDR3 nucleotides read TGCAGCGTTCTGGGACTAGCGGGGGCCTTGAAATTCACAGATACGCAGTATTTT.